This is a list of T cell receptor beta chains from one sample in a study of cytomegalovirus exposure and HLA in healthy donors. Assay used: immunoSEQ multiplex PCR; TCRdb lists only in-frame clones, some missing. The repertoire holds more than 140,000 clones, with around 90% as singletons. Sequencing used PBMCs. The receptor set was obtained from a woman between 18 and 30 years old in good health and CMV-seropositive. CDR3s include the opening cysteine and the closing phenylalanine or tryptophan. A D gene is named only where the DNA matches it firmly. Not all rows give a size; the values are once, few, many and, for expanded clones, a class.

TRBV10-3	TRBJ2-3	-	-	CAIRPTRFTDTQYF	TGTGCCATCAGGCCGACTAGATTCACAGATACGCAGTATTTT
TRBV28	TRBJ2-3	-	TRBD2	CASTPSGGTDTQYF	TGTGCCAGCACGCCTAGCGGAGGCACAGATACGCAGTATTTT
TRBV5-4	TRBJ2-1	-	TRBD2	CASSSLAGKGYNEQFF	TGTGCCAGCAGCTCGTTAGCGGGGAAAGGCTACAATGAGCAGTTCTTC
TRBV18	TRBJ1-2	-	TRBD1	CASSPGTAIIYGYTF	TGTGCCAGCTCACCCGGGACAGCGATCATCTATGGCTACACCTTC
TRBV6-5	TRBJ1-2	-	TRBD1	CASSYSDRVYVYGYTF	TGTGCCAGCAGTTACTCGGACAGGGTCTATGTCTATGGCTACACCTTC
TRBV6-5	TRBJ2-7	-	-	CASSYPDSGSPYEQYF	TGTGCCAGCAGTTACCCAGATTCAGGGTCGCCCTACGAGCAGTACTTC
TRBV4-2	TRBJ1-2	once	TRBD1	CASSQAFGTEYGYTF	TGTGCCAGCAGCCAAGCATTCGGGACAGAGTATGGCTACACCTTC
TRBV6-1	TRBJ2-4	-	-	CASSEAGAKNIQYF	TGTGCCAGCAGTGAGGCGGGGGCCAAAAACATTCAGTACTTC
TRBV5-1	TRBJ1-1	-	-	CASSLQDNTEAFF	TGCGCCAGCAGCCTCCAGGATAACACTGAAGCTTTCTTT
TRBV27	TRBJ1-2	-	TRBD1	CASSLSSGGDGYTF	TGTGCCAGCAGTTTAAGTTCAGGGGGCGATGGCTACACCTTC
TRBV9	TRBJ2-7	once	-	CASSPLGGEQYF	TGTGCCAGCAGCCCCCTGGGGGGCGAGCAGTACTTC
TRBV7-8	TRBJ1-2	-	-	CASSLGLAGLYGYTF	TGTGCCAGCAGCCTAGGTTTAGCAGGGCTCTATGGCTACACCTTC
TRBV5-4	TRBJ2-4	-	TRBD1	CASSGEGGQGIQYF	TGTGCCAGCAGCGGAGAAGGGGGACAGGGAATTCAGTACTTC
TRBV2	TRBJ2-2	-	-	CASSDWRAGELFF	TGTGCCAGCAGTGACTGGAGAGCCGGGGAGCTGTTTTTT
TRBV11-2	TRBJ2-7	-	TRBD1	CASSFTTGGGEQYF	TGTGCCAGCAGCTTCACGACAGGGGGAGGCGAGCAGTACTTC
TRBV5-8	TRBJ2-3	-	-	CASSLRGSTDTQYF	TGTGCCAGCAGCTTACGGGGGAGCACAGATACGCAGTATTTT
TRBV25-1	TRBJ2-1	-	TRBD2	CASSSGLAGFNEQFF	TGTGCCAGCAGCTCGGGACTAGCGGGATTCAATGAGCAGTTCTTC
TRBV6-4	TRBJ2-1	-	TRBD1	CASSAGQGSVGQFF	TGTGCCAGCAGTGCGGGACAGGGGTCAGTGGGGCAGTTCTTC
TRBV4-1	TRBJ1-4	once	TRBD1	CASSLTGTDEKLFF	TGCGCCAGCAGCCTAACAGGGACAGATGAAAAACTGTTTTTT
TRBV10-3	TRBJ2-7	-	-	CAISEPGQAPYEQYF	TGTGCCATCAGTGAACCAGGGCAGGCCCCCTACGAGCAGTACTTC
TRBV28	TRBJ2-3	-	TRBD1	CASSLSGGGPDTQYF	TGTGCCAGCAGTTTATCAGGGGGTGGTCCAGATACGCAGTATTTT
TRBV5-1	TRBJ2-1	once	-	CASSLALGSGNEQFF	TGCGCCAGCAGCTTGGCCCTCGGGAGTGGTAATGAGCAGTTCTTC
TRBV18	TRBJ2-3	-	-	CASSPSTDTQYF	TGTGCCAGCTCTCCTAGCACAGATACGCAGTATTTT
TRBV6-4	TRBJ2-1	-	-	CASSVGQPSSYNEQFF	TGTGCCAGCAGTGTCGGACAACCTAGCTCCTACAATGAGCAGTTCTTC
TRBV19	TRBJ2-3	-	-	CASGQPDTQYF	TGTGCCAGCGGACAACCGGATACGCAGTATTTT
TRBV7-3	TRBJ2-3	-	TRBD1	CASSLRDRTDTQYF	TGTGCCAGCAGCTTAAGGGACAGAACAGATACGCAGTATTTT